This T cell receptor beta chain derives from a study of OX40 agonist ivuxolimab in advanced cancers. Study as a whole: Three patients showed partial responses: one hepatocellular carcinoma and two cutaneous melanoma cases.

Generated by immunoSEQ multiplex PCR, the TCRdb table keeps only in-frame clones and is missing some. The sample lists around 60,000 clones; 85% to 90% were seen once. This clone was seen a few times. CDR1 and CDR2 (germline): PRHDT, FYEKMQ (reference sequence). The V segment lost 5 bases and the J segment 4 bases; nucleotides outside the gene matches: 3. The CDR3 spans 13 residues. This sequence originates from an adult with an advanced solid tumor such as melanoma, head and neck, liver or kidney cancer. The input for sequencing was CD4+ or CD8+ T cells sorted from blood, taken in a trial of the OX40 agonist ivuxolimab. This chain connects TRBV13 to TRBJ1-2; TRBD1 aligns across 8 bases. CDR3 in amino acids: CASSKDRVYGYTF. The CDR3, as DNA: TGTGCCAGCAGCAAGGACAGGGTCTATGGCTACACCTTC.